The sequence of this T cell receptor beta chain was determined in a study of OX40 agonist ivuxolimab in advanced cancers. As for the study in general: Patients were infused with ivuxolimab every 2 weeks at 0.01 to 10 mg/kg.

The timepoints at which blood was sampled were baseline, cycle 4 day 1, and cycle 7 day 1. Some clones are missing from TCRdb's copy, which holds only in-frame ones; the method was immunoSEQ multiplex PCR. The data contain 57,000 or so clones, approximately 85% of them seen just once; the ten biggest clones take up 4% to 5%. On this clone: Antigen unknown.

Study-wide points: There were also nonresponders showing low normalized T-cell clonal expansion.

This TCR came from an adult with an advanced solid tumor such as melanoma, head and neck, liver or kidney cancer. The sample here was CD4+ or CD8+ T cells sorted from blood, taken in a trial of the OX40 agonist ivuxolimab.

The CDR3 here is CASSFIRTDTQYF. The CDR3 nucleotides are TGTGCCAGCAGTTTCATTAGGACAGATACGCAGTATTTT. This chain joins TRBV6-6 and TRBJ2-3; D is ambiguous. The CDR3 runs to 13 residues. Per germline, CDR1 MNHNY and CDR2 SVGAGI (reference sequence). Deletions cut 4 bases from V and 3 bases from J, with 8 bases between.